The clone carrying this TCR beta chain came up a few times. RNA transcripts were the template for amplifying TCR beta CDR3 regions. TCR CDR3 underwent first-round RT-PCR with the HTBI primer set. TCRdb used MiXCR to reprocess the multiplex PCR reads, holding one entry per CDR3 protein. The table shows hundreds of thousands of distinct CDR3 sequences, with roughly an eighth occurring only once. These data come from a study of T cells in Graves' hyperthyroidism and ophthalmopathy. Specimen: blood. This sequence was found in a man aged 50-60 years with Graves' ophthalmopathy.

The CDR3 region has the DNA TGCAGTGCCCCACTAGCGGGAGGGCCCATCTCCACCGGGGAGCTGTTTTTT. It is translated as CSAPLAGGPISTGELFF. V gene TRBV20-1 combines with J gene TRBJ2-2; TRBD2 agrees at 13 bases. Germline V lookup: CDR1 DFQATT, CDR2 SNEGSKA (reference sequence). The CDR3 sequence is 17 residues long. Germline trimming cut 6 bases from V and 4 bases from J; bases unmatched to any gene: 11.